Below, 27 T cell receptor beta chains from the same sample are listed, as sequenced in a study of early T cells in non-severe SARS-CoV-2 infection. TCRdb ran MiXCR on the 5' RACE reads and lists one entry per CDR3 protein. The profile shows more than 80,000 distinct CDR3 sequences, around 10% of them singletons. Specimen: whole blood. All receptors come from an adult who was a healthcare worker with PCR-confirmed SARS-CoV-2 infection or an uninfected control (not recorded which).

The chain recombines TRBV5-1 with TRBJ1-1; TRBD1 is a possible D gene (5 bases). The ends were cut back, 0 bases at V and 3 bases at J, with 12 bases in the middle. Looked up from germline, CDR1 is SGHRS and CDR2 is YFSETQ. This CDR3 spans 15 amino acids. DNA for the CDR3: TGCGCCAGCAGCTTGGACGGGGGGGAGTACACTGAAGCTTTCTTT. Its translation is CASSLDGGEYTEAFF.

This clonotype has only a few counts. The chain uses TRBV7-2 and TRBJ2-3; D may be TRBD2 (5 bases). The germline V and J ends were trimmed by 5 bases and 3 bases, with 9 bases remaining between them. The CDR3 sequence is 13 residues long. The germline CDR1 and CDR2 sequences are SGHTA and FQGNSA. The CDR3 here is CASSARGTDTQYF. CDR3 DNA sequence: TGTGCCAGCAGCGCGAGAGGGACAGATACGCAGTATTTT. Filled out from reference TRBV7-2 and TRBJ2-3, the complete variable domain reads GAGVSQSPSNKVTEKGKDVELRCDPISGHTALYWYRQSLGQGLEFLIYFQGNSAPDKSGLPSDRFSAERTGGSVSTLTIQRTQQEDSAVYLCASSARGTDTQYFGPGTRLTVL.

This clonotype has just a few counts. This chain connects TRBV18 to TRBJ1-2; the D gene is possibly TRBD1 (5 bases). Germline CDR1 and CDR2: KGHSH and LQKENI. CDR3 length: 14 amino acids. The germline V and J ends were trimmed by 5 bases and 12 bases, with 22 bases remaining between them. CDR3 DNA sequence: TGTGCCAGCTCATCTTCGGTCGCGGGGCCCTTCGACACCTTC. Translating gives CASSSSVAGPFDTF.

There are a few counts of this clonotype. The chain is built from TRBV28 and TRBJ2-3; TRBD1 matches at 10 bases. CDR1 and CDR2 from the germline V gene are MDHEN and SYDVKM. This CDR3 comprises 13 residues. Trimming cost V 6 bases and J 7 bases; bases outside gene matches: 4. The CDR3 bases are TGTGCCAGCAGCCGACAGGGGGCGAATACGCAGTATTTT. Translated, it gives CASSRQGANTQYF.

This clonotype was observed a handful of times. The V and J genes are TRBV3-1 and TRBJ1-5; 7 nucleotides line up with TRBD1. CDR1 is LGHDT, CDR2 YNNKEL, per germline (reference sequence). There are 15 residues in the CDR3. J gave up 5 bases and V 3 bases, and 7 bases lay outside the gene matches. The chain's CDR3 is CASSQGGGVYQPQHF. The CDR3 nucleotides are TGTGCCAGCAGCCAGGGAGGGGGCGTTTATCAGCCCCAGCATTTT. Together with reference TRBV3-1 and TRBJ1-5, the CDR3 gives the full variable domain: DTAVSQTPKYLVTQMGNDKSIKCEQNLGHDTMYWYKQDSKKFLKIMFSYNNKELIINETVPNRFSPKSPDKAHLNLHINSLELGDSAVYFCASSQGGGVYQPQHFGDGTRLSIL.

Many counts were recorded for this clonotype. This chain links TRBV7-8 with TRBJ2-6; TRBD2 aligns across 14 bases. CDR3 size: 20 residues. The trim removed 4 bases at V and 0 bases at J, leaving 8 bases unmatched. CDR1 and CDR2 from the germline V gene are SGHVS and FQNEAQ. In DNA, the CDR3 is TGTGCCAGCAGCTCACCCGGACTAGCGGGAGGCGGCTCTGGGGCCAACGTCCTGACTTTC. Translated: CASSSPGLAGGGSGANVLTF.

This clonotype has at least ten counts. This chain connects TRBV28 to TRBJ1-1, with D tentatively TRBD1 (6 bases). The CDR3 runs to 16 residues. CDR1 MDHEN and CDR2 SYDVKM come from the germline V gene. The V and J ends lost 4 bases and 1 base respectively, with 16 bases between them. The CDR3 spells CASSSFQGRGNTEAFF. CDR3 DNA sequence: TGTGCCAGCAGTTCCTTTCAGGGGCGGGGGAACACTGAAGCTTTCTTT.

This clonotype was seen at least ten times. The CDR3 protein is CSARGYSSTGELFF. The CDR3 nucleotides are TGCAGTGCTAGAGGGTACTCCTCCACCGGGGAGCTGTTTTTT. V usage is TRBV20-1 and J usage is TRBJ2-2; no clear D. The CDR3 covers 14 residues. Trimming cost V 1 base and J 4 bases, with 10 bases left between them. CDR1 and CDR2 from the germline V gene are DFQATT and SNEGSKA (reference sequence).

This clonotype has at least ten counts. The V and J genes are TRBV20-1 and TRBJ1-1, with TRBD1 as a possible D gene (5 bases). The V gene's germline CDR1 is DFQATT and CDR2 SNEGSKA (reference sequence). The ends were cut back, 2 bases at V and 6 bases at J, with 10 bases in the middle. CDR3 length equals 12 residues. The CDR3 reads CSARRQSAEAFF. In DNA form, the CDR3 reads TGCAGTGCTAGAAGACAGTCCGCTGAAGCTTTCTTT.

The V call is TRBV2, the J call TRBJ2-4; no clear D gene. Germline CDR1 is SNHLY and CDR2 is FYNNEI. V was shortened by 6 bases and J by 5 bases, with 14 bases between the two germline ends. The CDR3 length is 14 residues. In DNA form, the CDR3 reads TGTGCCAGCAGATTGACACCTACAGAAAACATTCAGTACTTC. As protein: CASRLTPTENIQYF.

This clonotype was recorded many times. The rearrangement uses TRBV20-1 and TRBJ1-1; TRBD1 aligns across 10 bases. CDR3 length: 15 residues. Looked up from germline, CDR1 is DFQATT and CDR2 is SNEGSKA (reference sequence). V lost 0 bases to trimming and J lost 3 bases; unmatched junction nucleotides: 4. Written as DNA, the CDR3 is TGCAGTGCTAGAGACGGGACAGGGGTTGACACTGAAGCTTTCTTT. Translated, it gives CSARDGTGVDTEAFF.

This clonotype was counted many times. The V gene is TRBV4-1, the J gene TRBJ2-5, with 9 bases aligning to TRBD2. The J segment lost 5 bases and the V segment lost 3 bases, leaving 7 bases of the junction unmatched. The germline V gene encodes CDR1 MGHRA and CDR2 YSYEKL. The CDR3 contains 15 residues. CDR3 sequence reads: CASSQVSGSRETQYF. The CDR3 DNA reads TGCGCCAGCAGCCAGGTTAGCGGGAGCAGGGAGACCCAGTACTTC.

This clonotype was seen many times. This chain connects TRBV20-1 to TRBJ2-1; no clear D gene. V was trimmed by 2 bases and J by 0 bases, leaving 8 bases between them. The CDR3 is 14 amino acids. CDR1 and CDR2 from the germline V gene are DFQATT and SNEGSKA (reference sequence). CDR3 bases: TGCAGTGCTAGACTTCAAAGCTCCTACAATGAGCAGTTCTTC. Its protein product is CSARLQSSYNEQFF.

This clonotype was counted between two and nine times. V usage is TRBV9 and J usage is TRBJ2-5; 10 bases are shared with TRBD1. The CDR3 runs to 15 residues. Germline V gives CDR1 SGDLS, CDR2 YYNGEE. V was pared by 4 bases and J by 5 bases, with 8 bases of the junction left unmatched. The CDR3 protein is CASSRDRGLLETQYF. DNA of the CDR3: TGTGCCAGCAGCAGGGACAGGGGCCTTCTGGAGACCCAGTACTTC.

The chain recombines TRBV6-1 with TRBJ2-3, with D maybe TRBD2 (5 bases). Germline CDR1 reads MNHNS; CDR2 reads SASEGT. The CDR3 is made up of 16 amino acids. The V and J ends lost 2 bases and 0 bases respectively, with 12 bases between them. CDR3 loop: CASSESPSMSTDTQYF. The CDR3 bases are TGTGCCAGCAGTGAAAGCCCTAGCATGAGCACAGATACGCAGTATTTT.

There are a few counts of this clonotype. V gene TRBV19 combines with J gene TRBJ2-1; D may be TRBD1 or TRBD2 (5 bases each). The CDR3 totals 14 residues. The germline V and J ends were trimmed by 8 bases and 4 bases, with 15 bases remaining between them. Germline V gene data show CDR1 as LNHDA and CDR2 as SQIVND (reference sequence). The CDR3: CASSLLDSYNEQFF. The DNA of the CDR3 is TGTGCCAGTTCCCTACTAGACAGTTACAATGAGCAGTTCTTC.

This clonotype showed up just a few times. V and J are TRBV30 and TRBJ2-4, with 8 positions matching TRBD2. CDR1 and CDR2 (germline): GTSNPN, SVGIG (reference sequence). V shed 8 bases and J 8 bases; nucleotides not matched to a gene: 14. The CDR3 is 14 residues long. CDR3 DNA: TGTGCCACGCAAGCGGGGGCCCTCCCACACATTCAGTACTTC. It translates to CATQAGALPHIQYF.

This clonotype was found many times. The chain combines TRBV4-1 with TRBJ1-6; D uncertain. Germline CDR1 and CDR2: MGHRA and YSYEKL. The V and J ends lost 0 bases and 8 bases respectively, with 23 bases between them. This CDR3 has 19 amino acids. The CDR3 nucleotides read TGCGCCAGCAGCCAAGACGACCTCCGGACCCGGAGATCGGATTCACCCCTCCACTTT. It yields the protein CASSQDDLRTRRSDSPLHF.

V gene TRBV6-1 combines with J gene TRBJ1-1; D unresolved. The germline CDR1 and CDR2 sequences are MNHNS and SASEGT. V shed 3 bases and J shed 6 bases, with 8 bases lying between them. The CDR3 length is 12 residues. This CDR3 reads CASSDHGPEAFF. The CDR3 DNA follows: TGTGCCAGCAGTGACCATGGGCCTGAAGCTTTCTTT.

This clonotype was observed many times. The chain is built from TRBV10-3 and TRBJ2-2; 12 positions match TRBD1. CDR1 and CDR2 (germline): ENHRY, SYGVKD. V lost 4 bases to trimming and J lost 7 bases; unmatched junction nucleotides: 7. This CDR3 is built from 16 residues. The DNA of the CDR3 is TGTGCCATCAGTGCCGCCGGGACAGGGGGCGACGGGGAGCTGTTTTTT. It codes for CAISAAGTGGDGELFF.

V and J are TRBV5-1 and TRBJ2-3; either TRBD1 or TRBD2 may supply D (5 bases each). Trimming cost V 3 bases and J 1 base, with 12 bases left between them. Germline assignment: CDR1 SGHRS and CDR2 YFSETQ. This CDR3 comprises 15 residues. CDR3 residues: CASSYSGGGTDTQYF. The CDR3 DNA is TGCGCCAGCAGCTATTCTGGGGGTGGCACAGATACGCAGTATTTT.

This clonotype was counted ten times or more. The V and J genes are TRBV20-1 and TRBJ1-3, with TRBD1 identical over 10 bases. V gave up 5 bases and J gave up 5 bases; unmatched junction bases: 3. The CDR3 is 13 residues long. The germline CDR1 and CDR2 sequences are DFQATT and SNEGSKA (reference sequence). The CDR3 here is CSALDRGRNTIYF. CDR3 nucleotides: TGCAGTGCTCTGGACAGGGGGAGAAACACCATATATTTT.

This clonotype was counted only a few times. The CDR3 sequence is CASSYSNEPYEQYF. The CDR3 DNA follows: TGTGCCAGCAGTTACTCTAACGAACCCTACGAGCAGTACTTC. The chain links TRBV6-5 to TRBJ2-7; D unresolved. Germline lookup yields CDR1 MNHEY and CDR2 SVGAGI. The CDR3 contains 14 residues. The V end lost 0 bases, the J end lost 2 bases, and 8 bases lay between the germline ends.

This clonotype was picked up many times. The rearrangement uses TRBV20-1 and TRBJ1-6; D is uncertain. Between the trimmed V and J ends, which lost 3 bases and 0 bases, there was a span of 12 bases. Germline CDR1 reads DFQATT; CDR2 reads SNEGSKA (reference sequence). The CDR3 spans 16 residues. The CDR3 spells CSASLAVSSYNSPLHF. The CDR3 DNA sequence: TGCAGTGCTAGCCTCGCTGTCAGCTCCTATAATTCACCCCTCCACTTT.

This clonotype appeared many times. The chain links TRBV24-1 to TRBJ2-5, with D possibly matching TRBD2 (5 bases). The CDR3 loop spans 14 amino acids. Germline V gives CDR1 KGHDR, CDR2 SFDVKD. Trimming took 5 bases from V and 3 from J, leaving 12 bases between them. CDR3 residues: CATSGVGLEETQYF. DNA for the CDR3: TGTGCCACCAGTGGGGTTGGACTTGAAGAGACCCAGTACTTC.

On this clonotype: This clone may be a read error of a much larger clone one base away. CDR3 region: CASYRTHGTEFYEQYF. The CDR3 DNA reads TGTGCCAGCTACCGGACTCACGGGACAGAATTCTACGAGCAGTACTTC. The rearrangement links TRBV18 to TRBJ2-7; 7 bases fit TRBD1. Germline V gives CDR1 KGHSH, CDR2 LQKENI. Trimming at V came to 7 bases and at J to 3 bases, leaving 15 bases not matched to a gene. CDR3 length: 16 amino acids.

This clonotype was counted ten times or more. The chain carries TRBV7-9 and TRBJ1-2; maybe TRBD1 (5 bases). CDR3 length: 13 residues. The V and J ends lost 5 bases and 6 bases respectively, with 13 bases between them. Germline V lookup: CDR1 SEHNR, CDR2 FQNEAQ (reference sequence). As DNA, the CDR3 is TGTGCCAGCAGCCCGAGTTCAGGGAATGGCTACACCTTC. Its protein is CASSPSSGNGYTF.